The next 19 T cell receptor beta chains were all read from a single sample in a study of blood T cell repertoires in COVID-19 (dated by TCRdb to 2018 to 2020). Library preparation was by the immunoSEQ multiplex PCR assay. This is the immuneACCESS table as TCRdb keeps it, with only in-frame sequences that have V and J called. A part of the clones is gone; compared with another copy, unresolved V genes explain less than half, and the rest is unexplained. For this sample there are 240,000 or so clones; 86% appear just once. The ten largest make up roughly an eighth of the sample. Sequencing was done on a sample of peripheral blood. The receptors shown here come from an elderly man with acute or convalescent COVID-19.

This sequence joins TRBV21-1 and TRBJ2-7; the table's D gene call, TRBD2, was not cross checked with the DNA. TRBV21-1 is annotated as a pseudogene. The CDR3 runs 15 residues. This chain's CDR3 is CASSPRGGFTYEQYF. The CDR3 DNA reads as TGTGCCAGCAGCCCTAGAGGAGGGTTCACCTACGAGCAGTACTTC.

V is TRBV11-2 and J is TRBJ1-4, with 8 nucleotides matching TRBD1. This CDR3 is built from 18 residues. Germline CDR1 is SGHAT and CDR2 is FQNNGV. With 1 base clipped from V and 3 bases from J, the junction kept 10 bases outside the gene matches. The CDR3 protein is CASSLGATGGGSNEKLFF. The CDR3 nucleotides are TGTGCCAGCAGCTTAGGGGCCACAGGGGGGGGATCTAATGAAAAACTGTTTTTT.

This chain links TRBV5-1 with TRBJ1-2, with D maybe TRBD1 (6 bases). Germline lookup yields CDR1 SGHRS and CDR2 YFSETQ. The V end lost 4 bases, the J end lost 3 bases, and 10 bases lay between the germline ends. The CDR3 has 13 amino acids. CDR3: CASSEQGDYGYTF. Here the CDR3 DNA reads TGCGCCAGCAGCGAACAGGGCGACTATGGCTACACCTTC.

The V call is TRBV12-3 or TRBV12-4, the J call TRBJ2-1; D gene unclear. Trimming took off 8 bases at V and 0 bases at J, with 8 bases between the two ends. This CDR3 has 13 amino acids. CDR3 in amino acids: CASVSSSYNEQFF. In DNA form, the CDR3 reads TGTGCCAGCGTTTCGAGCTCCTACAATGAGCAGTTCTTC.

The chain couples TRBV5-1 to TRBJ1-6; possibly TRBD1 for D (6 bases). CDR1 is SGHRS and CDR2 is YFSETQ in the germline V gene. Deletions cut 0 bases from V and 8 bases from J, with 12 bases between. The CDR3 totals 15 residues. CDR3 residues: CASSLGQAGDSPLHF. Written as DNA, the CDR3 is TGCGCCAGCAGCTTGGGACAGGCCGGGGATTCACCCCTCCACTTT.

CDR3: CASTTPSGRQGGSGYTF. In nucleotides, the CDR3 is TGTGCCAGCACCACTCCCAGTGGCCGACAGGGGGGTTCGGGCTACACCTTC. V is TRBV28 and J is TRBJ1-2; 9 bases fit TRBD1. The CDR3 runs 17 residues. CDR1 and CDR2 from the germline V gene are MDHEN and SYDVKM. V lost 7 bases, J lost 8 bases, and 20 bases stayed unmatched.

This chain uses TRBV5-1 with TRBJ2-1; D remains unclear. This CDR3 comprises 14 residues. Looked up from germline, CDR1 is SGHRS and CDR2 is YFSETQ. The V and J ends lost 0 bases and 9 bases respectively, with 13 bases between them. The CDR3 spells CASSLESRLAEQFF. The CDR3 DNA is TGCGCCAGCAGCTTGGAGAGCAGACTGGCTGAGCAGTTCTTC.

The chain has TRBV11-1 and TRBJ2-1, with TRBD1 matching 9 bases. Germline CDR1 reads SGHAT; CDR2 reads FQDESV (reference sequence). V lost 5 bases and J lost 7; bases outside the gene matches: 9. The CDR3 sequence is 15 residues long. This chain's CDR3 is CASSLYVGQGNEQFF. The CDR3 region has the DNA TGTGCCAGCAGCCTTTATGTGGGACAGGGTAATGAGCAGTTCTTC. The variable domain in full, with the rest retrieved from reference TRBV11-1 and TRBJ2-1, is EAEVAQSPRYKITEKSQAVAFWCDPISGHATLYWYRQILGQGPELLVQFQDESVVDDSQLPKDRFSAERLKGVDSTLKIQPAELGDSAMYLCASSLYVGQGNEQFFGPGTRLTVL.

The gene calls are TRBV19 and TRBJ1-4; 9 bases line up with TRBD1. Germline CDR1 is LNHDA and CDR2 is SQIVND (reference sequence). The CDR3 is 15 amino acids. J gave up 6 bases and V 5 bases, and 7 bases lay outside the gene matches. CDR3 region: CASSLNRGRYEKLFF. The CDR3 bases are TGTGCCAGTAGTCTAAACAGGGGGCGGTATGAAAAACTGTTTTTT.

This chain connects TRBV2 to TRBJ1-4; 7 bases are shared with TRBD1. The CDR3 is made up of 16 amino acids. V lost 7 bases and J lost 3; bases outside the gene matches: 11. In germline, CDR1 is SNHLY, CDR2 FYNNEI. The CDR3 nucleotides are TGTGCCAGCACCGGGACAGTGGTCCCGTCTAATGAAAAACTGTTTTTT. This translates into CASTGTVVPSNEKLFF.

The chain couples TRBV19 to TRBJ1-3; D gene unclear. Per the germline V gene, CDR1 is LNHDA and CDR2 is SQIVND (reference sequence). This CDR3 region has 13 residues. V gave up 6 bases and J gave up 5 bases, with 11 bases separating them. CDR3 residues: CASSTGSRNTIYF. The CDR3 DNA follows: TGTGCCAGTAGCACTGGTTCTAGAAACACCATATATTTT.

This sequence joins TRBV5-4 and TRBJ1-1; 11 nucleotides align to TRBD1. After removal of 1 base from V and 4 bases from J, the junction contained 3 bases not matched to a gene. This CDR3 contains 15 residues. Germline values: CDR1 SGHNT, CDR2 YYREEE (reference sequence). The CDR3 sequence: CASSLMGQGGTEAFF. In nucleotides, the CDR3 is TGTGCCAGCAGCTTGATGGGACAGGGGGGCACTGAAGCTTTCTTT.

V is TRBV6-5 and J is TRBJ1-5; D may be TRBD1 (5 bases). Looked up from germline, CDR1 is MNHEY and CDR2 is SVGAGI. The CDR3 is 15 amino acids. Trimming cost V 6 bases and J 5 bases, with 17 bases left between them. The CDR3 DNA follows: TGTGCCAGCAGCGCCTCTGGGGGGTCGGATCAGCCCCAGCATTTT. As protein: CASSASGGSDQPQHF.

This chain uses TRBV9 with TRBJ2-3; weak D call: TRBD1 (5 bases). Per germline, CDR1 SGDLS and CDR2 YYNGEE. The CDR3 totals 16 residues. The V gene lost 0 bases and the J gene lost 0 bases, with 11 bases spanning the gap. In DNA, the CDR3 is TGTGCCAGCAGCGTAGAGACAGCCACTAGCACAGATACGCAGTATTTT. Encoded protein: CASSVETATSTDTQYF.

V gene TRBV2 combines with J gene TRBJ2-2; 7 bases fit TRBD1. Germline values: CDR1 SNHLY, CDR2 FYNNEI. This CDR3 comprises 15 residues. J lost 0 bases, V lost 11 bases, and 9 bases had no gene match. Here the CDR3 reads CASQGVRPNTGELFF. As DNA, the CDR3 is TGTGCCTCCCAGGGGGTCAGGCCGAACACCGGGGAGCTGTTTTTT.

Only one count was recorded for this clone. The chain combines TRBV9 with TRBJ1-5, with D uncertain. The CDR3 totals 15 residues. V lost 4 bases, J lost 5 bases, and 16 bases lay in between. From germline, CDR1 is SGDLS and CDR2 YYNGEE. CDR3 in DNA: TGTGCCAGCAGCCCCCGAGCGGGTTGTTATCAGCCCCAGCATTTT. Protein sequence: CASSPRAGCYQPQHF.

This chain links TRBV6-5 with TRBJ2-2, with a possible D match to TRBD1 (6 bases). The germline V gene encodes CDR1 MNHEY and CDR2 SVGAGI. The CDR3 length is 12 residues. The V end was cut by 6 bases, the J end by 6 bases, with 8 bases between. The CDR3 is CASRQGPGELFF. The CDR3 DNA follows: TGTGCCAGCAGACAGGGACCCGGGGAGCTGTTTTTT.

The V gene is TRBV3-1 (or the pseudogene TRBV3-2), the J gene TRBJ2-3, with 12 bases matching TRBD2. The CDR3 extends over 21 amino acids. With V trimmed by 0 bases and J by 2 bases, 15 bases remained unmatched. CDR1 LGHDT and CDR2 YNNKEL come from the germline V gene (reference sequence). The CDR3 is CASSQDVRTSGATGPTDTQYF. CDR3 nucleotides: TGTGCCAGCAGCCAAGATGTGAGGACTAGCGGGGCGACGGGCCCCACAGATACGCAGTATTTT.

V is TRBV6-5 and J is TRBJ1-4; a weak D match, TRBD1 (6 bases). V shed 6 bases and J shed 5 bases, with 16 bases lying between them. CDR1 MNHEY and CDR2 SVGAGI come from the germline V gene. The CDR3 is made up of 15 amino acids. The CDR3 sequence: CASSHRTVPNEKLFF. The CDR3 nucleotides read TGTGCCAGCAGCCATAGGACAGTCCCAAATGAAAAACTGTTTTTT.